This TCR beta chain comes out of a study of blood T cell repertoires in COVID-19. Authors' analysis steps: Reference gene primers were amplified, and this amplification served to estimate nucleated cell counts. Sequencing used immunoSEQ multiplex PCR; TCRdb keeps in-frame clones, though not all of them. V, J and clone size derive from that table, while D and trimming were established from the DNA sequence. Of a few hundred thousand clones in the sample, 85% to 90% were seen once. V lost 1 base, J lost 1 base, and 8 bases lay in between. The CDR3 runs to 14 residues. Per germline, CDR1 SGHDT and CDR2 YYEEEE.

This clonotype was sampled from a middle-aged woman who had recovered from COVID-19. The specimen sequenced was PBMCs or T cells enriched from blood (not recorded which). V and J are TRBV5-6 and TRBJ2-5; no clear D gene. CDR3 in DNA: TGTGCCAGCAGCTTGTATGTCTTCCAAGAGACCCAGTACTTC. Its protein is CASSLYVFQETQYF.